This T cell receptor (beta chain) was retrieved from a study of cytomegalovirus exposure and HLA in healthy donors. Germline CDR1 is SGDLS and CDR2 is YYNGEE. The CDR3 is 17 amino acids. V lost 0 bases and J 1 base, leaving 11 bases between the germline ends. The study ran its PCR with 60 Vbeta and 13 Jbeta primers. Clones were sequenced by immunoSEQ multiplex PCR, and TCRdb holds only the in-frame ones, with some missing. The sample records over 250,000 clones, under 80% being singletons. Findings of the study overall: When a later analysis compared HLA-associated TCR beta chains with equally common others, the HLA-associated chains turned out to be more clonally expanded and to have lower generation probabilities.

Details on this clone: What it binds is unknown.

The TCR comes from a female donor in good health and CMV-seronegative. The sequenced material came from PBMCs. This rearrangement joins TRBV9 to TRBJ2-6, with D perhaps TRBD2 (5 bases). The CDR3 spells CASSVVGRGSGANVLTF. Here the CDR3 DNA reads TGTGCCAGCAGCGTAGTTGGGAGAGGGTCTGGGGCCAACGTCCTGACTTTC. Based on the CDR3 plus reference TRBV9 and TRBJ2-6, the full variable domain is DSGVTQTPKHLITATGQRVTLRCSPRSGDLSVYWYQQSLDQGLQFLIQYYNGEERAKGNILERFSAQQFPDLHSELNLSSLELGDSALYFCASSVVGRGSGANVLTFGAGSRLTVL.